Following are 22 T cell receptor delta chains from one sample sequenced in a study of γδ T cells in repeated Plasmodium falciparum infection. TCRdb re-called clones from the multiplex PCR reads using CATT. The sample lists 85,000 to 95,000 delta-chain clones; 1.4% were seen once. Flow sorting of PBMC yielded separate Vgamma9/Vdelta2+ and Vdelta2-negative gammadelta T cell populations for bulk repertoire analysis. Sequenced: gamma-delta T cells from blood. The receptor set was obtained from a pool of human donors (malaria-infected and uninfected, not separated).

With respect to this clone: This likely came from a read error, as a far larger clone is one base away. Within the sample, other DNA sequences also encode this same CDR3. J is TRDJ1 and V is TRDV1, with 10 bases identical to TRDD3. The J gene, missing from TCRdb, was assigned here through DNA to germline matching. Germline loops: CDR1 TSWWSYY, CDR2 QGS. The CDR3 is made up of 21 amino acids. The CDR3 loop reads CALGDPKPSLHWGIITDKLIF. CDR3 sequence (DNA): TGCGCTCTTGGGGATCCCAAACCTTCCCTACACTGGGGGATCATCACCGATAAACTCATCTTT.

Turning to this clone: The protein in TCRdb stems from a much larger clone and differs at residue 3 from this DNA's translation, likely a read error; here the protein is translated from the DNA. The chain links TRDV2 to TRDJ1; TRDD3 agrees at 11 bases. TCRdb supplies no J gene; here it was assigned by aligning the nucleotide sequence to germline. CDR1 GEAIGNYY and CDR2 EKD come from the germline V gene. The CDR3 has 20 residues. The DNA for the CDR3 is TGTGCCCGTGACAAACCTTCCTACTGGGGGATAGAGAGGTACACCGATAAACTCATCTTT. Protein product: CARDKPSYWGIERYTDKLIF.

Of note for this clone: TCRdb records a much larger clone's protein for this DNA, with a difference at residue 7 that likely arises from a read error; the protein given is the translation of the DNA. CDR3: CALGEHEGVLGPYTDKLIF. The CDR3 DNA sequence: TGTGCTCTTGGGGAACACGAGGGAGTACTGGGGCCGTACACCGATAAACTCATCTTT. The rearrangement uses TRDV1 and TRDJ1; 7 nucleotides align to TRDD3. Because TCRdb records no J gene, it was assigned here through a match of the DNA to germline. Germline V gives CDR1 TSWWSYY, CDR2 QGS. This CDR3 has 19 residues. With V trimmed by 1 base and J by 0 bases, 14 bases remained unmatched.

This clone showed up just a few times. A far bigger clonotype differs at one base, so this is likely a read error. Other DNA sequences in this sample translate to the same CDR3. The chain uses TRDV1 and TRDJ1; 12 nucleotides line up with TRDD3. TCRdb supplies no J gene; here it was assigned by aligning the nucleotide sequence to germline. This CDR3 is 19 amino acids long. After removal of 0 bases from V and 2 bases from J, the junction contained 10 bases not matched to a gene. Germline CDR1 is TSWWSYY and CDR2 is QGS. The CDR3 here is CALGELLGDTCPSTDKLIF. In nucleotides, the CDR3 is TGTGCTCTTGGGGAACTCCTGGGGGATACGTGCCCTAGTACCGATAAACTCATCTTT.

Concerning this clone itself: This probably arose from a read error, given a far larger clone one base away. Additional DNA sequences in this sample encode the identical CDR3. The CDR3 loop reads CALGEISLVTDKLIF. CDR3 DNA: TGTGCTCTTGGGGAGATTTCCCTAGTCACCGATAAACTCATCTTT. This chain joins TRDV1 and TRDJ1; D not resolved. No J segment appears in TCRdb, so it was assigned here by matching the sequence to germline. The germline V gene encodes CDR1 TSWWSYY and CDR2 QGS. V was pared by 3 bases and J by 1 base, with 12 bases between. The CDR3 contains 15 residues.

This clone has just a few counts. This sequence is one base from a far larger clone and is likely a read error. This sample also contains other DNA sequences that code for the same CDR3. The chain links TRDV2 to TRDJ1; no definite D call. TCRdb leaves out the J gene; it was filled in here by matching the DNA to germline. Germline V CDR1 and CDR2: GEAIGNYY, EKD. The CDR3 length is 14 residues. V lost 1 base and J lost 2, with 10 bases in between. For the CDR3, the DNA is TGTGCCTGTGACACACTACAGGATACCGATAAACTCATCTTT. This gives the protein CACDTLQDTDKLIF.

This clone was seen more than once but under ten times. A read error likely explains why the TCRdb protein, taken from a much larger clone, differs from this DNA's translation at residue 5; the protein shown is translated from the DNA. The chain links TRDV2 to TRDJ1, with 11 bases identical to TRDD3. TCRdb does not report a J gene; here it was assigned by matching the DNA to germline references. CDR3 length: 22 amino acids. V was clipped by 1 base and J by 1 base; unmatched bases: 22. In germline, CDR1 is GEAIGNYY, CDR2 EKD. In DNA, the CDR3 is TGTGCCTGTGACACTGGGGGCTCCTACAATCAACTGGGGGATAAGACCACCGATAAACTCATCTTT. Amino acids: CACDTGGSYNQLGDKTTDKLIF.

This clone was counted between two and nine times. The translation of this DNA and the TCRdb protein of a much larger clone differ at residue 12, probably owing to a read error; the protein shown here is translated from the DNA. For the CDR3, the DNA is TGTGCTCTTGGGGGACATAACTTCCCATCGAGAGCTGGGGGATACGCCCCGTACACCGATAAACTCATCTTT. It is translated as CALGGHNFPSRAGGYAPYTDKLIF. The V gene is TRDV1, the J gene TRDJ1, with 12 bases aligning to TRDD3. The J gene, not given by TCRdb, was assigned here from a germline match of the nucleotide sequence. The CDR3 has 24 residues. CDR1 TSWWSYY and CDR2 QGS come from the germline V gene. The J segment lost 0 bases and the V segment lost 4 bases, leaving 27 bases of the junction unmatched.

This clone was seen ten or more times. The CDR3 bases are TGTGCTCTTGGGGAATCCAGGGTGGTCTACTCGGTACTGGGGGATACCGAGAGACTCATCTTT. The encoded protein is CALGESRVVYSVLGDTERLIF. The chain employs TRDV1 and TRDJ1; 12 nucleotides line up with TRDD3. Per germline, CDR1 TSWWSYY and CDR2 QGS. This CDR3 comprises 21 residues. V shed 2 bases and J 10 bases; nucleotides not matched to a gene: 26.

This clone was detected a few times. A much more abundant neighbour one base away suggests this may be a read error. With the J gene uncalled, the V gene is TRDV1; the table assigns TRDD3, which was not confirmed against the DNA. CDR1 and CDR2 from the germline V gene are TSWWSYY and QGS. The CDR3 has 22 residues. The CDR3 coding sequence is TGTGCTCTTGGGGATGGCCTTCCTAACCCCTCCGAACGTGGGGGATCCTTCGATAAACTCATTTTT. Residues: CALGDGLPNPSERGGSFDKLIF.

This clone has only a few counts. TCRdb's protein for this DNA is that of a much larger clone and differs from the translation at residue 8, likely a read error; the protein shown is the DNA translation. CDR3 residues: CACDTEEGEGTDKLIF. CDR3 DNA sequence: TGTGCCTGTGACACCGAGGAAGGAGAGGGCACCGATAAACTCATCTTT. The gene calls are TRDV2 and TRDJ1; D remains unclear. The J gene, absent from TCRdb, was called here by matching the DNA to germline. Trimming cost V 0 bases and J 1 base, with 14 bases left between them. CDR1 and CDR2 (germline): GEAIGNYY, EKD. This CDR3 has 16 residues.

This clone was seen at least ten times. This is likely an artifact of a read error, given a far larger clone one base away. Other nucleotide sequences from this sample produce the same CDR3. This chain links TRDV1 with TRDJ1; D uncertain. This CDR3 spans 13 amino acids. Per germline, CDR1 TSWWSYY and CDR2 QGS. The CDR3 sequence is CALGALTTDKLIF. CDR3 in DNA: TGTGCTCTTGGGGCCCTAACCACCGATAAGCTCATCTTT.

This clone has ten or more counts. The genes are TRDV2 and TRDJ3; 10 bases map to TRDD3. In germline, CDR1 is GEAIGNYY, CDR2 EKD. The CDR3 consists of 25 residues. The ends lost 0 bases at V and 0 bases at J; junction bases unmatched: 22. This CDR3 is CACDTLIGGPTPLGDTSWDTRQMFF. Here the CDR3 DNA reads TGTGCCTGTGACACCTTGATCGGAGGTCCTACTCCCTTGGGGGATACCTCCTGGGACACCCGACAGATGTTTTTC.

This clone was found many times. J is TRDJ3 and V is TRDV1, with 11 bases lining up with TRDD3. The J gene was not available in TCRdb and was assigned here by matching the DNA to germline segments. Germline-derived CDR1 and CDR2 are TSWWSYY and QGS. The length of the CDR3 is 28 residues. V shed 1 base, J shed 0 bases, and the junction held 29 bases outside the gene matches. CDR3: CALGERVVPTRTGGYPFPSSWDTRQMFF. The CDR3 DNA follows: TGTGCTCTTGGGGAACGGGTAGTTCCTACTCGTACTGGGGGATATCCTTTCCCCAGCTCCTGGGACACCCGACAGATGTTTTTC.

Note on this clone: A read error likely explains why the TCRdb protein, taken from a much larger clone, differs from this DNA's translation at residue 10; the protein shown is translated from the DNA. The CDR3 DNA follows: TGTGCCTGTGACACCGGGGGATCCAACGCCGATAAACTCATCTTT. This encodes CACDTGGSNADKLIF. This chain connects TRDV2 to TRDJ1, with 7 bases that match TRDD3. This CDR3 contains 15 residues. The germline V gene has CDR1 GEAIGNYY and CDR2 EKD. The trim removed 0 bases at V and 3 bases at J, leaving 6 bases unmatched.

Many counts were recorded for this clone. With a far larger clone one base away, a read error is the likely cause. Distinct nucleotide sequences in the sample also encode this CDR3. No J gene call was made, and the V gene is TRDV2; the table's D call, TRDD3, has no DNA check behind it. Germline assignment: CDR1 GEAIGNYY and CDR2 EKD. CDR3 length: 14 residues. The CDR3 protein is CACDTLVLGDKLIF. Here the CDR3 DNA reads TGTGCCTGTGACACTTTGGTACTGGGGGATAAGCTCATCTTT.

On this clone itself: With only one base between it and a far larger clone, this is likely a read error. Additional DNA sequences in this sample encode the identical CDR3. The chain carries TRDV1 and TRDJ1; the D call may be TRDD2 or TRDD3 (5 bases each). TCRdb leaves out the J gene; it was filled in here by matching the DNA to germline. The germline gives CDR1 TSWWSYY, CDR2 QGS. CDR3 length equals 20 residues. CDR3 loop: CALGESSLRLGNPFTDKLIF. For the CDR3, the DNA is TGTGCCCTTGGGGAATCATCCCTACGGCTGGGTAACCCTTTTACCGATAAACTCATCTTT.

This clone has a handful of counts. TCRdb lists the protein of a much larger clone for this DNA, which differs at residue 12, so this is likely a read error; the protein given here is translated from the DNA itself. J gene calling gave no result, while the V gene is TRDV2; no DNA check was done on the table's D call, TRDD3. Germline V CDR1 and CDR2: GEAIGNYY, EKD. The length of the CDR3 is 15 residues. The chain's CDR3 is CACDTVLGDTARLFF. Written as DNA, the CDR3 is TGTGCCTGTGACACCGTACTGGGGGATACAGCACGGCTCTTCTTT.

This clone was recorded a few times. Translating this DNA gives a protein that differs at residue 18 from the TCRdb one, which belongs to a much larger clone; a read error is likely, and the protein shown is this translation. CDR3 residues: CALGEIWFPRNTYTDKLTF. The DNA of the CDR3 is TGCGCTCTTGGGGAAATATGGTTCCCCCGAAATACTTACACCGATAAACTCACCTTT. J gene calling gave no result, while the V gene is TRDV1; no check of the table's D call, TRDD3, against the DNA was made. This CDR3 contains 19 residues. CDR1 and CDR2 from the germline V gene are TSWWSYY and QGS.

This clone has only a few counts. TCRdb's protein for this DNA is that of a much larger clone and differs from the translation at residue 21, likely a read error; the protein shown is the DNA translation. CDR3 residues: CALGARLGPTNLLYWGYDTDRLIF. CDR3 bases: TGTGCTCTTGGGGCTCGGTTGGGACCTACGAACCTCCTATACTGGGGGTATGACACCGATAGACTCATCTTT. This chain joins TRDV1 and TRDJ1; 8 nucleotides line up with TRDD3. Germline matching of the DNA provided the J gene here, since TCRdb leaves it blank. Germline loops: CDR1 TSWWSYY, CDR2 QGS. This CDR3 has 24 residues.

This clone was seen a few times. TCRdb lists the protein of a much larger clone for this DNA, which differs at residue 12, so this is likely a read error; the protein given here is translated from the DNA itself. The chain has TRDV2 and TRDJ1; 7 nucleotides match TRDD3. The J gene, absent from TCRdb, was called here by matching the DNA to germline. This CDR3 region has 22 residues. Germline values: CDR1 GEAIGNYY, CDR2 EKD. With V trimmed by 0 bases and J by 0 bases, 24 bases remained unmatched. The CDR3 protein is CACDTPDSGPLRDTPDTDKLIF. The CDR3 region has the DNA TGTGCCTGTGACACCCCCGATTCAGGCCCACTGAGGGATACTCCGGACACCGATAAACTCATCTTT.

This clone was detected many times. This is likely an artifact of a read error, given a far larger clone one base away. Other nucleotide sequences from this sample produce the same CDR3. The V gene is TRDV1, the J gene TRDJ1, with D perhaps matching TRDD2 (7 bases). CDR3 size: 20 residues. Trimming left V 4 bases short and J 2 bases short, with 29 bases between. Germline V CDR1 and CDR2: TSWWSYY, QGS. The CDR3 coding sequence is TGTGCTCTTGGGGGGTCCTTTTTCCTACTCATGGGAATAGTAACCGATAAACTCATCTTT. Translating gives CALGGSFFLLMGIVTDKLIF.